The T cell receptor (beta chain) under discussion was sequenced for a study of CD8 T cells in Susac syndrome. General observations from the study: Susac CD8+ cells expanded clonally the most in TEMRA cells and in active patients.

V gave up 4 bases and J gave up 4 bases, with 11 bases separating them. The V gene's germline CDR1 is KGHSH and CDR2 LQKENI. The CDR3 length is 14 residues. To note about this clonotype: Its antigen is currently unknown.

Reverse transcription of 0.5 to 1 ug RNA was performed with random hexamers. Each CDR3 protein gets one entry after TCRdb re-called the immunoSEQ multiplex PCR reads with MiXCR. The sample includes about 82,000 distinct CDR3 sequences, about 96% of them seen just once. This chain connects TRBV18 to TRBJ2-1; D perhaps matches TRBD1 (6 bases). The source of this sequence is a human donor with Susac syndrome. The sequencing input was CD8+ T cells from PBMCs. The CDR3 bases are TGTGCCAGCTCACGTACAGGGTATTACAATGAGCAGTTCTTC. Protein: CASSRTGYYNEQFF.